These 8 T cell receptor beta chains came from one sample sequenced in a study of T cell repertoires in cytomegalovirus infection. From the reads, TCRdb called clonotypes with MiXCR, one entry per CDR3 protein. Of about 920,000 distinct CDR3 sequences listed, approximately 31% are singletons. These receptors are not linked to any known antigen. The sample here was cultured CD8+ T cells from PBMCs, taken from culture after CMV antigen stimulation. Every receptor here comes from a human donor in good health (CMV status not recorded). Some clones in this sample may be carry-over from other donors' samples.

This clonotype was counted at least ten times. This chain connects TRBV7-6 to TRBJ2-1; 9 bases fit TRBD1. CDR3 size: 17 residues. The V gene end was trimmed by 6 bases and the J gene end by 10 bases; junction bases not matched to a gene: 19. CDR1 is SGHVS and CDR2 is FNYEAQ in the germline V gene. CDR3 sequence: CASSLGTGGTGRWEQFF. Written as DNA, the CDR3 is TGTGCCAGCAGTCTCGGTACCGGCGGGACAGGGCGTTGGGAGCAGTTCTTC.

The rearrangement joins TRBV2 to TRBJ2-7, with TRBD2 identical over 10 bases. With 2 bases clipped from V and 3 bases from J, the junction kept 7 bases outside the gene matches. The germline V gene encodes CDR1 SNHLY and CDR2 FYNNEI. The CDR3 loop spans 16 amino acids. This CDR3 reads CASSELTSGALYEQYF. CDR3 nucleotides: TGTGCCAGCAGTGAACTAACTAGCGGGGCCCTCTACGAGCAGTACTTC.

In regard to this clonotype: A much larger clone lies one base from this, so it may be a read error. The rearrangement links TRBV7-6 to TRBJ2-5; D call uncertain. V lost 3 bases to trimming and J lost 5 bases, with 13 bases between them. Per germline, CDR1 SGHVS and CDR2 FNYEAQ. The CDR3 sequence is 14 residues long. CDR3 bases: TGTGCCAGCAGCTTGATAGCATCCAGGGAGACCCAGTACTTC. Translated: CASSLIASRETQYF.

The sample holds many counts of this clonotype. This chain joins TRBV7-2 and TRBJ2-7; TRBD1 agrees at 9 bases. The germline CDR1 and CDR2 sequences are SGHTA and FQGNSA. After removal of 3 bases from V and 3 bases from J, the junction contained 6 bases not matched to a gene. This CDR3 is 15 amino acids long. The CDR3 DNA reads as TGTGCCAGCAGCTTGACCGGGACAGGGCACTACGAGCAGTACGTC. Encoded protein: CASSLTGTGHYEQYV.

This clonotype was detected many times. This chain joins TRBV7-8 and TRBJ2-2; 7 bases line up with TRBD2. The CDR3 spans 17 residues. From germline, CDR1 is SGHVS and CDR2 FQNEAQ. Trimming at V came to 5 bases and at J to 4 bases, leaving 13 bases not matched to a gene. The CDR3, as DNA: TGTGCCAGCAGCCCCCGGGGGGAGGCAGTCGGCACCGGGGAGCTGTTTTTT. It codes for CASSPRGEAVGTGELFF.

The gene calls are TRBV7-9 and TRBJ2-6; D unresolved. The CDR3 contains 16 residues. Germline CDR1 reads SEHNR; CDR2 reads FQNEAQ (reference sequence). Trimming removed 8 bases from V and 0 bases from J, with 14 bases in between. CDR3 sequence: CASRKAGSSGANVLTF. Written as DNA, the CDR3 is TGTGCCAGCCGCAAAGCAGGTAGCTCTGGGGCCAACGTCCTGACTTTC.

In this sample, this clonotype turned up many times. The V call is TRBV11-2, the J call TRBJ2-1; tentatively, D is TRBD1 (6 bases). The CDR3 spans 13 residues. V was trimmed by 5 bases and J by 3 bases, leaving 8 bases between them. Germline lookup yields CDR1 SGHAT and CDR2 FQNNGV. The CDR3 region is CASSTGHYNEQFF. The CDR3 nucleotides read TGTGCCAGCAGCACGGGACACTACAATGAGCAGTTCTTC.

The rearrangement links TRBV11-2 to TRBJ2-1, with 12 bases fitting TRBD1. Germline loops: CDR1 SGHAT, CDR2 FQNNGV. V dropped 2 bases and J dropped 6; count of bases not matched to a gene: 5. CDR3 length equals 16 residues. The CDR3 reads CASSLLRDRGLNEQFF. DNA for the CDR3: TGTGCCAGCAGCTTATTACGGGACAGGGGGCTCAATGAGCAGTTCTTC.